This TCR beta chain stems from a study of T cells in Graves' hyperthyroidism and ophthalmopathy (dated by TCRdb to between 2018 and 2021). For the study in its entirety: Peripheral blood was collected at initial diagnosis, before any treatment. A discovery cohort of about 100 patients, 43 with Graves' ophthalmopathy and fewer than 65 with stable Graves' hyperthyroidism, was used to find distinguishing TCR V-J signatures. Once sampling was done, hyperthyroidism patients were given methimazole at a starting dose of 30 mg daily, whereas ophthalmopathy patients were given high-dose intravenous methylprednisolone. In addition, the study compared T-cell repertoires in thyroid tissue and in blood from over 5 Graves' hyperthyroidism patients. For training and testing, the 110 or so patients in the discovery cohort were randomly divided in a 7:3 ratio. Prospective prediction of ophthalmopathy was tested in an independent validation cohort of 18 to 20 hyperthyroidism patients and 17 patients who later progressed to ophthalmopathy. According to the paper, TCR Vbeta CDR3 sequencing was carried out on 120 to 150 peripheral blood samples, which came from under 50 ophthalmopathy, fewer than 80 hyperthyroidism and roughly 17 progressor patients.

Concerning this clonotype itself: The antigen it recognizes is unknown. Base qualities were left out, and no much larger clone turns up one base away.

In the ophthalmopathy patients, disease was moderately to severely active, with a Clinical Activity Score of 3 or more, a NOSPECS grade of 4 or more, and a duration of less than 3 months. Exclusion was applied to patients with uncontrolled infections, other autoimmune diseases, pregnancy or lactation. Diagnoses were based on clinical symptoms, serum thyroxine and TRAb, thyroid ultrasound and orbital computed tomography. Ficoll-Paque density gradient centrifugation was used to isolate PBMCs from 8 to 10 ml of fresh peripheral blood. Total RNA was extracted using Trizol reagent, and RNA quality was assessed on an Agilent 2100 Bioanalyzer. Amplification of TCR beta CDR3 regions was carried out from RNA transcripts. For the first round of RT-PCR on the TCR CDR3, the HTBI primer set was used together with the Qiagen OneStep RT-PCR kit. Libraries were constructed in a second round of multiplex PCR, after which size selection and purification were performed. Sequencing of the libraries was done on an Illumina HiSeq2000 using paired-end 100 bp reads. In the source study's methods: SOAPnuke was used to process the raw data, with reads discarded if the reads contained adapters or uncalled bases, had a mean Phred below 15, or lacked an exact constant-primer or identifier match. High-quality paired reads were merged using COPE v1.2.5, and each unique nucleotide sequence was defined as a clonotype. Clonotypes were aligned to IMGT TRBV, TRBD and TRBJ reference segments using MiTCR v1.1. Analysis was restricted to V-J combinations with a frequency above 0.0001, which covered 99% to 99.2% of repertoires. A TCS score was defined as the ratio of F50 (clonal expansion) to E x V (chaos), with BLOSUM62-based TCRdist applied between CDR3 peptides within each V-J. Welch's t-statistics and random forest reduced approximately 520 V-J features to 10 to 15, which were used in a naive Bayes classifier (R e1071). TCRdb trimmed the raw reads at Q25, called clones with MiXCR and kept productive beta chains. One record per CDR3 amino acid sequence lists the most common genes and DNA. Here the V and J calls rest on TCRdb's processing, not on the authors' analysis. For this sample the table gives about 600,000 distinct CDR3 sequences, of which more than 14% were detected only once. The ten biggest clones cover roughly an eighth of the sample.

The V end gives up 5 bases and the J end 0 bases, leaving 12 bases in the junction not matched to a gene. The CDR3 contains 17 residues, cysteine and phenylalanine counted. The DNA shown is the 51-base CDR3, in frame from base 1. The CDR1 and CDR2 encoded by the germline V gene are SGHVS and FQNEAQ. Findings and caveats that apply to the study as a whole: A model built on a 13 V-J signature distinguished ophthalmopathy from stable hyperthyroidism, reaching about 88% sensitivity and around 82% specificity in cross-validation and 80%/75% in testing. Blood samples also contained most of the expanded thyroid clonotypes (frequency above 0.001), which suggests that blood repertoires may reflect thyroid immune responses. In validation, the model predicted progression to ophthalmopathy a median of roughly six months before onset, with about 70% sensitivity and 72.22% specificity. Sample size was not statistically predetermined, and blinding of investigators to group allocation was not performed.

The chain was built from TRBV7-8 and TRBJ2-5, with 7 bases matching TRBD2. The sequencing sample was made of blood. The source is a woman in her 50s with Graves' ophthalmopathy. CDR3 protein: CASSALVWRENQETQYF. The nucleotides read TGTGCCAGCAGCGCCCTCGTATGGCGGGAGAACCAAGAGACCCAGTACTTC.